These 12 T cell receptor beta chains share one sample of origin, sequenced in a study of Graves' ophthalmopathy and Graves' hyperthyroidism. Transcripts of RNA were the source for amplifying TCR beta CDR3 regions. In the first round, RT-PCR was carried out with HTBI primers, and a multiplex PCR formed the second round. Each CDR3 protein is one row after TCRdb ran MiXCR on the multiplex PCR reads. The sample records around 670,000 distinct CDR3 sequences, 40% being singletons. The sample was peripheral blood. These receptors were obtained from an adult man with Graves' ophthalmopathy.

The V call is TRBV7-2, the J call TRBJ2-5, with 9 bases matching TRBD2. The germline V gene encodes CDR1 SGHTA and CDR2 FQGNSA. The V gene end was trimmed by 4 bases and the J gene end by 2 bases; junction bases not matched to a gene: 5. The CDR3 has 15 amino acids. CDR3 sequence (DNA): TGTGCCAGCAGCTACTCGACTAGCGGTCAAGAGACCCAGTACTTC. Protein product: CASSYSTSGQETQYF.

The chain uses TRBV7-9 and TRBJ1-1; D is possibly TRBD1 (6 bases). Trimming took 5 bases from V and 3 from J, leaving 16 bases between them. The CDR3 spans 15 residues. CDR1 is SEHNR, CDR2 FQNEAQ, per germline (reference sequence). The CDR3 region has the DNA TGTGCCAGCAGCCCGACGAAGGGGGGGGACACTGAAGCTTTCTTT. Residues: CASSPTKGGDTEAFF.

The CDR3 region is CASTGPEAFF. The CDR3 DNA reads TGTGCCAGCACAGGACCTGAAGCTTTCTTT. V usage is TRBV2 and J usage is TRBJ1-1; D is unresolved. V shed 7 bases and J shed 6 bases, with 6 bases lying between them. This CDR3 has 10 residues. Looked up from germline, CDR1 is SNHLY and CDR2 is FYNNEI.

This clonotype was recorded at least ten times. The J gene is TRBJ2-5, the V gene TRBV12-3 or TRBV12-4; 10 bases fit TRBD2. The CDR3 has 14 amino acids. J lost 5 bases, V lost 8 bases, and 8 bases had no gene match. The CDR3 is CASSQRGGHETQYF. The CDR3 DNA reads TGTGCCAGCTCCCAGCGGGGGGGCCATGAGACCCAGTACTTC.

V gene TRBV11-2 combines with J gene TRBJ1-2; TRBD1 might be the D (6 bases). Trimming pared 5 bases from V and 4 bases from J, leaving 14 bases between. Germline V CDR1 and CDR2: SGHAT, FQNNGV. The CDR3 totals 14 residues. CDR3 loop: CASSGAGETYGYTF. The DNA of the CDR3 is TGTGCCAGCAGCGGGGCAGGGGAGACCTATGGCTACACCTTC. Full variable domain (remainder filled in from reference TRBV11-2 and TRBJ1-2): EAGVAQSPRYKIIEKRQSVAFWCNPISGHATLYWYQQILGQGPKLLIQFQNNGVVDDSQLPKDRFSAERLKGVDSTLKIQPAKLEDSAVYLCASSGAGETYGYTFGSGTRLTVV.

The CDR3 region has the DNA TGTGCCAGCAGCTCTTTGGTAGGAGGGCGCTACGAGCAGTACTTC. It encodes CASSSLVGGRYEQYF. This rearrangement joins TRBV7-2 to TRBJ2-7; TRBD2 is a possible D gene (6 bases). This CDR3 contains 15 residues. The germline CDR1 and CDR2 sequences are SGHTA and FQGNSA. With 4 bases removed from V and 3 bases from J, the gap between germline ends came to 16 bases. The variable domain in full, completed from reference TRBV7-2 and TRBJ2-7, reads GAGVSQSPSNKVTEKGKDVELRCDPISGHTALYWYRQSLGQGLEFLIYFQGNSAPDKSGLPSDRFSAERTGGSVSTLTIQRTQQEDSAVYLCASSSLVGGRYEQYFGPGTRLTVT.

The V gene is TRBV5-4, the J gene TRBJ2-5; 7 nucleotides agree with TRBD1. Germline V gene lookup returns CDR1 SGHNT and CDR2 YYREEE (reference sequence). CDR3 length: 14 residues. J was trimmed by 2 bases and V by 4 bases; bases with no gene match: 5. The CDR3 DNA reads TGTGCCAGCAGCCATAAGACAGGGCAAGAGACCCAGTACTTC. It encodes CASSHKTGQETQYF.

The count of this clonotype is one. This CDR3 is CASSTGQGADTQYF. CDR3 DNA sequence: TGTGCCAGCAGCACGGGACAGGGGGCAGATACGCAGTATTTT. This chain uses TRBV9 with TRBJ2-3, with TRBD1 identical over 11 bases. The V and J ends lost 4 bases and 4 bases, in that order; junction bases with no gene match: 2. From germline, CDR1 is SGDLS and CDR2 YYNGEE. This CDR3 has 14 amino acids.

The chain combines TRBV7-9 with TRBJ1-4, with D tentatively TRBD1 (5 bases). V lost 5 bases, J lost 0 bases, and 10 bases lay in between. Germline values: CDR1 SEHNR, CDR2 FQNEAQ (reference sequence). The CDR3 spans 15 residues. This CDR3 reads CASSPPTATNEKLFF. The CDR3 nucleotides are TGTGCCAGCAGCCCCCCGACAGCAACTAATGAAAAACTGTTTTTT.

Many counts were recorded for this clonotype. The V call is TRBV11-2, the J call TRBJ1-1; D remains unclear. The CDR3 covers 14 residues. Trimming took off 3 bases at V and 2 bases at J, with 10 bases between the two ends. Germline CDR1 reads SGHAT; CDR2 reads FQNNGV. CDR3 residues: CASSFSGPNTEAFF. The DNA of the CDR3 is TGTGCCAGCAGCTTTTCCGGGCCCAACACTGAAGCTTTCTTT.

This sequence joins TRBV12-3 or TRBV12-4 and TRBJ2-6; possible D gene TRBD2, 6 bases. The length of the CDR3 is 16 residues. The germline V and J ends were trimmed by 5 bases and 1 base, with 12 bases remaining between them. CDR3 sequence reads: CASSLGGTSGANVLTF. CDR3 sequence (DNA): TGTGCCAGCAGTCTCGGGGGAACGTCTGGGGCCAACGTCCTGACTTTC.

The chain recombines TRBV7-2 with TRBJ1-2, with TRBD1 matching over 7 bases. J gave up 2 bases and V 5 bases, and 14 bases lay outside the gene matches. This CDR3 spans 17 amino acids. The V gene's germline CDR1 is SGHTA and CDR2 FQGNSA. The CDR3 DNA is TGTGCCAGCAGCAAACGATCCGGGACAGAGCCGAACTATGGCTACACCTTC. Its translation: CASSKRSGTEPNYGYTF.